These 19 T cell receptor beta chains came from one sample sequenced in a study of blood T cell repertoires in COVID-19 (dated by TCRdb to about 2020). Receptors were amplified or captured by the immunoSEQ multiplex PCR assay. In TCRdb, the immuneACCESS table is reduced to in-frame sequences with V and J assigned. These tables do not hold every clone; where another copy was compared, an unresolved V gene accounts for under half, and the others remain unexplained. The sample yields around 450,000 clones; roughly 91% were counted once. Clones ranked in the top ten supply 4% to 4.5% of the sample. Material: peripheral blood. The receptors stem from a woman in her 30s with acute or convalescent COVID-19.

The genes are TRBV2 and TRBJ2-3; 10 bases are a match to TRBD2. J lost 7 bases, V lost 8 bases, and 15 bases had no gene match. Per germline, CDR1 SNHLY and CDR2 FYNNEI. The CDR3 totals 16 residues. For the CDR3, the DNA is TGTGCCAGCGCTATGACCGGGACTAGCGTCCCATATACGCAGTATTTT. Protein sequence: CASAMTGTSVPYTQYF.

The chain combines TRBV6-1 with TRBJ2-1; 11 bases are shared with TRBD2. V lost 3 bases to trimming and J lost 2 bases; unmatched junction nucleotides: 0. The CDR3 extends over 15 amino acids. From germline, CDR1 is MNHNS and CDR2 SASEGT. The CDR3 DNA reads as TGTGCCAGCAGTGAGACTAGCGGGGCCTACAATGAGCAGTTCTTC. Translated, it gives CASSETSGAYNEQFF.

V gene TRBV7-3 combines with J gene TRBJ2-2, with 7 bases aligning to TRBD2. CDR1 and CDR2 from the germline V gene are SGHTA and FQGTGA. V was clipped by 5 bases and J by 1 base; unmatched bases: 10. This CDR3 has 17 amino acids. The CDR3 nucleotides are TGTGCCAGCAGCCCCAACCGGGCTAGCGGGAACACCGGGGAGCTGTTTTTT. Translation gives CASSPNRASGNTGELFF.

This clone was picked up a small number of times. The V gene is TRBV30, the J gene TRBJ1-6; the D gene is possibly TRBD1 (6 bases). The length of the CDR3 is 13 residues. Trimming took 4 bases from V and 10 from J, leaving 14 bases between them. CDR1 and CDR2 (germline): GTSNPN, SVGIG (reference sequence). CDR3 DNA: TGTGCCTGGATGGACACCCAGGGGTCACCCCTCCACTTT. Residues: CAWMDTQGSPLHF. The full variable domain, with the rest looked up from reference TRBV30 and TRBJ1-6, is SQTIHQWPATLVQPVGSPLSLECTVEGTSNPNLYWYRQAAGRGLQLLFYSVGIGQISSEVPQNLSASRPQDRQFILSSKKLLLSDSGFYLCAWMDTQGSPLHFGNGTRLTVT.

CDR3 sequence (DNA): TGTGCCAGCAGTTCCGCAGGACAGGGGGGTCTCGACGAGCAGTACTTC. Its translation is CASSSAGQGGLDEQYF. The chain combines TRBV28 with TRBJ2-7, with 10 bases fitting TRBD1. The V segment lost 4 bases and the J segment 5 bases; nucleotides outside the gene matches: 11. Looked up from germline, CDR1 is MDHEN and CDR2 is SYDVKM. The CDR3 is made up of 16 amino acids.

This chain uses TRBV5-4 with TRBJ2-1; 11 bases fit TRBD2. The junction had 15 bases not matched to a gene; V was cut back by 3 bases and J by 7 bases. The CDR3 spans 18 residues. Germline CDR1 reads SGHNT; CDR2 reads YYREEE (reference sequence). The CDR3 bases are TGTGCCAGCAGCTCCGGCCTAGCGGGGGGAATTAAGTGGAATGAGCAGTTCTTC. Amino acids: CASSSGLAGGIKWNEQFF. The complete variable domain, with remaining parts taken from reference TRBV5-4 and TRBJ2-1, reads ETGVTQSPTHLIKTRGQQVTLRCSSQSGHNTVSWYQQALGQGPQFIFQYYREEENGRGNFPPRFSGLQFPNYSSELNVNALELDDSALYLCASSSGLAGGIKWNEQFFGPGTRLTVL.

V is TRBV5-1 and J is TRBJ2-1, with TRBD2 matching 9 bases. With 4 bases clipped from V and 6 bases from J, the junction kept 5 bases outside the gene matches. Germline CDR1 is SGHRS and CDR2 is YFSETQ. CDR3 length: 14 residues. The CDR3 spells CASSKGLALNEQFF. The DNA for the CDR3 is TGCGCCAGCAGCAAGGGACTAGCCCTCAATGAGCAGTTCTTC.

The J gene is TRBJ2-5, the V gene TRBV25-1, with TRBD1 identical over 9 bases. Germline assignment: CDR1 MGHDK and CDR2 SYGVNS. V shed 4 bases, J shed 4 bases, and the junction held 4 bases outside the gene matches. This CDR3 is built from 14 residues. The CDR3 DNA is TGTGCCAGCAGTGTAACGACAGGGGGAGAGACCCAGTACTTC. Its protein product is CASSVTTGGETQYF.

The rearrangement uses TRBV7-2 and TRBJ1-5; D is undetermined. This CDR3 has 16 residues. Trimming left V 1 base short and J 1 base short, with 11 bases between. CDR1 and CDR2 (germline): SGHTA, FQGNSA. The DNA for the CDR3 is TGTGCCAGCAGCTTAGAGCTGGGAGTAAGCAATCAGCCCCAGCATTTT. Translating gives CASSLELGVSNQPQHF.

The chain has TRBV4-1 and TRBJ1-1; D unclear. The CDR3 has 16 amino acids. CDR1 and CDR2 from the germline V gene are MGHRA and YSYEKL. V lost 4 bases and J 3 bases, leaving 18 bases between the germline ends. CDR3 sequence: CASSLPLEPGDTEAFF. In nucleotides, the CDR3 is TGCGCCAGCAGCCTCCCCCTGGAGCCCGGAGACACTGAAGCTTTCTTT.

V usage is TRBV6-6 and J usage is TRBJ1-6; D gene ambiguous. This CDR3 is built from 16 residues. V lost 0 bases and J 3 bases, leaving 9 bases between the germline ends. CDR1 MNHNY and CDR2 SVGAGI come from the germline V gene (reference sequence). The chain's CDR3 is CASSYSMPVYNSPLHF. Here the CDR3 DNA reads TGTGCCAGCAGTTACTCGATGCCAGTCTATAATTCACCCCTCCACTTT.

The CDR3 is CASSSRDFWNSPLHF. CDR3 nucleotides: TGTGCCAGCAGCTCGCGGGACTTTTGGAATTCACCCCTCCACTTT. The chain joins TRBV7-9 to TRBJ1-6, with D possibly being TRBD1 (5 bases). V was shortened by 4 bases and J by 7 bases, with 14 bases between the two germline ends. Germline values: CDR1 SEHNR, CDR2 FQNEAQ (reference sequence). This CDR3 has 15 residues.

This clone appeared once. V usage is TRBV27 and J usage is TRBJ2-7, with a possible D match to TRBD2 (7 bases). Looked up from germline, CDR1 is MNHEY and CDR2 is SMNVEV (reference sequence). V was cut by 2 bases and J by 7 bases, with 18 bases left in between. The CDR3 has 15 residues. In DNA form, the CDR3 reads TGTGCCAGCAGTTTAATCGGCGGGGGCCAAGGAGAGCAGTACTTC. Residues: CASSLIGGGQGEQYF.

This clone has more than one count but fewer than ten. The chain links TRBV25-1 to TRBJ2-3; D is unclear. The germline gives CDR1 MGHDK, CDR2 SYGVNS. This CDR3 spans 12 amino acids. V dropped 8 bases and J dropped 6 bases, with 12 bases sitting between them. The CDR3 protein is CASGEARDTQYF. CDR3 coding DNA: TGTGCCAGCGGAGAGGCCCGGGATACGCAGTATTTT.

V is TRBV4-1 and J is TRBJ1-6, with a weak D call TRBD1 (5 bases). V lost 5 bases and J 4 bases, leaving 12 bases between the germline ends. The germline gives CDR1 MGHRA, CDR2 YSYEKL. The CDR3 is made up of 15 amino acids. The DNA of the CDR3 is TGCGCCAGCAGCTTCGGACGGGGGTATAATTCACCCCTCCACTTT. As protein: CASSFGRGYNSPLHF.

The chain couples TRBV2 to TRBJ2-7; D is possibly TRBD2 (5 bases). Germline loops: CDR1 SNHLY, CDR2 FYNNEI. V was pared by 11 bases and J by 4 bases, with 15 bases between. There are 12 residues in the CDR3. CDR3 in amino acids: CAGRAVQYEQYF. The CDR3 DNA is TGTGCCGGTAGAGCGGTGCAGTACGAGCAGTACTTC.

The rearrangement uses TRBV28 and TRBJ2-2, with 11 bases aligning to TRBD2. Germline V gene lookup returns CDR1 MDHEN and CDR2 SYDVKM. V dropped 6 bases and J dropped 1; count of bases not matched to a gene: 7. This CDR3 spans 17 amino acids. CDR3 amino acids: CASSSTGLAGNTGELFF. DNA of the CDR3: TGTGCCAGCAGCTCGACTGGACTAGCGGGGAACACCGGGGAGCTGTTTTTT.

CDR3 nucleotides: TGTGCCAGCAGTGAAGTAAGCGGGGATTACTTC. Translating it yields CASSEVSGDYF. The chain has TRBV2 and TRBJ2-7; 7 nucleotides align to TRBD2. The trim removed 1 base at V and 13 bases at J, leaving 4 bases unmatched. Germline CDR1 is SNHLY and CDR2 is FYNNEI. This CDR3 spans 11 amino acids.

On this clone itself: Additional DNA sequences in this sample encode the identical CDR3. CDR3 DNA sequence: TGTGCCACCAGTGAATTAGCGGGGGGGAGCACAGATACGCAGTATTTT. This translates into CATSELAGGSTDTQYF. The J gene is TRBJ2-3, the V gene TRBV24-1, with TRBD2 identical over 11 bases. The germline gives CDR1 KGHDR, CDR2 SFDVKD. This CDR3 has 16 residues. V trimming: 4 bases; J trimming: 0 bases; junction bases outside the gene matches: 2.